This entry lists 9 T cell receptor beta chains sequenced from one sample in a study of blood T cell repertoires in COVID-19. TCRdb's copy holds only in-frame clones and misses some; the assay was immunoSEQ multiplex PCR. The sample holds 270,000 or so clones, 80% to 95% seen once. Sequences were obtained from PBMCs or T cells enriched from blood (not recorded which). Receptors originate from a man in his forties or fifties who had been exposed to COVID-19.

The chain is built from TRBV6-5 and TRBJ1-4, with TRBD1 identical over 7 bases. The CDR3 consists of 15 residues. Germline lookup yields CDR1 MNHEY and CDR2 SVGAGI. Trimming at V came to 2 bases and at J to 8 bases, leaving 8 bases not matched to a gene. CDR3 in amino acids: CASSYRGQKGEKLFF. The CDR3 coding sequence is TGTGCCAGCAGTTACAGGGGACAGAAGGGGGAAAAACTGTTTTTT.

The chain has TRBV21-1 and TRBJ2-5; the DNA was not compared with TRBD2, the D call given in the table. TRBV21-1 is an annotated pseudogene. This CDR3 comprises 17 residues. CDR3 sequence: CASSKALPGRKEGTQYF. The CDR3 bases are TGTGCCAGCAGCAAAGCCCTCCCGGGTCGAAAGGAGGGGACCCAGTACTTC.

The V and J genes are TRBV3-1 (or the pseudogene TRBV3-2) and TRBJ1-2; possibly TRBD1 for D (6 bases). Germline CDR1 is LGHDT and CDR2 is YNNKEL (reference sequence). Trimming took 0 bases from V and 5 from J, leaving 16 bases between them. The CDR3 runs 16 residues. The CDR3 region is CASSQESSSQGYGYTF. Here the CDR3 DNA reads TGTGCCAGCAGCCAAGAAAGTTCAAGCCAGGGGTATGGCTACACCTTC.

The chain couples TRBV3-1 (or the pseudogene TRBV3-2) to TRBJ2-2; 9 nucleotides agree with TRBD2. CDR1 and CDR2 (germline): LGHDT, YNNKEL (reference sequence). There are 16 residues in the CDR3. Trimming removed 4 bases from V and 7 bases from J; junction bases left unmatched: 10. CDR3 sequence (DNA): TGTGCCAGCAGCCTCCTCGCGGGAGGGCCTGGCGGGGAGCTGTTTTTT. This translates into CASSLLAGGPGGELFF.

The rearrangement links TRBV30 to TRBJ2-1; tentatively, D is TRBD2 (6 bases). The V and J ends lost 0 bases and 15 bases respectively, with 15 bases between them. Germline CDR1 is GTSNPN and CDR2 is SVGIG (reference sequence). The CDR3 spans 12 residues. As DNA, the CDR3 is TGTGCCTGGAGTGTCCGACTAGGGACGGTGTTCTTC. Its translation: CAWSVRLGTVFF. The variable domain in full, completed from reference TRBV30 and TRBJ2-1, reads SQTIHQWPATLVQPVGSPLSLECTVEGTSNPNLYWYRQAAGRGLQLLFYSVGIGQISSEVPQNLSASRPQDRQFILSSKKLLLSDSGFYLCAWSVRLGTVFFGPGTRLTVL.

The count of this clone is one. CDR3 DNA sequence: TGTGCCAGCGACGGCGGACAGTCCGATCAGCCCCAGCATTTT. As protein: CASDGGQSDQPQHF. The chain couples TRBV2 to TRBJ1-5; tentatively, D is TRBD1 (6 bases). This CDR3 is 14 amino acids long. The V end was cut by 8 bases, the J end by 5 bases, with 16 bases between. Germline V gene lookup returns CDR1 SNHLY and CDR2 FYNNEI.

The chain employs TRBV5-1 and TRBJ2-3, with D uncertain. There are 17 residues in the CDR3. Germline V gene lookup returns CDR1 SGHRS and CDR2 YFSETQ. V gave up 3 bases and J gave up 0 bases, with 17 bases separating them. The CDR3, as DNA: TGCGCCAGCAGCTCCACTCGACAAAGTCCTAGCACAGATACGCAGTATTTT. Its translation is CASSSTRQSPSTDTQYF.

This clone occurred once. J is TRBJ2-1 and V is TRBV4-1; maybe TRBD1 (5 bases). The V gene lost 4 bases and the J gene lost 7 bases, with 11 bases spanning the gap. The V gene's germline CDR1 is MGHRA and CDR2 YSYEKL. CDR3 length: 13 residues. The CDR3 sequence: CASSPMTVNEQFF. The CDR3 coding sequence is TGCGCCAGCAGCCCAATGACAGTTAATGAGCAGTTCTTC.

This sequence joins TRBV5-5 and TRBJ1-1; D possibly corresponds to TRBD1 (5 bases). V was clipped by 5 bases and J by 5 bases, with 16 bases between them. The CDR3 is 14 amino acids. Germline CDR1 is SGHKS and CDR2 is YYEKEE (reference sequence). The CDR3 loop is CASRAGGRGTEAFF. The CDR3 nucleotides are TGTGCCAGCAGGGCTGGAGGCCGGGGGACTGAAGCTTTCTTT. Full variable domain (outside the CDR3, taken from reference TRBV5-5 and TRBJ1-1): DAGVTQSPTHLIKTRGQQVTLRCSPISGHKSVSWYQQVLGQGPQFIFQYYEKEERGRGNFPDRFSARQFPNYSSELNVNALLLGDSALYLCASRAGGRGTEAFFGQGTRLTVV.